This T cell receptor beta chain was recorded in a study of blood T cell repertoires in COVID-19 (TCRdb year 2020). Broadly, across the study: For ImmuneRACE Cohort 3, a participant was defined as recovered based on two consecutive negative NP/OP PCR tests, clearance by a healthcare professional, or resolution of symptoms. HLA class I and class II types, where available, came from metadata supplied by the sample provider rather than from assay-based typing. The repertoires were released in a freely available public database intended as a resource for research on the immune response to SARS-CoV-2. Samples were obtained from the ongoing ImmuneRACE study (first 160 participants) and from 950 to 1,500 subjects provided by 6 global collaborators. Deeply sampled blood TCRbeta repertoires from subjects exposed to, actively infected with, or recovered from COVID-19 were included in the dataset. The collaborator samples originated in the United States, Italy and Spain and spanned the acute and convalescent phases of COVID-19. The prospective study material was composed of cDNA or gDNA derived from T cells, B-cell-depleted T cells, or PBMCs. A de-identified subject ID, COVID-19 status, age in years and sex were almost always included in the sample metadata. The research as a whole found: The quantity of clinical and demographic metadata differed by source and by participant and was supplied without curation.

TCRbeta CDR3 regions were amplified from genomic DNA using the immunoSEQ Assay, a bias-controlled multiplex PCR. The study's processing was this. Nucleated cell counts per sample were estimated from amplification of reference gene primers within the assay. To quantify the absolute abundance of each unique TCRbeta CDR3 rearrangement, sequence reads were collapsed and filtered. Productive Simpson clonality was computed per sample as the square root of Simpson's diversity index over productive rearrangements. In its TCRdb copy, this immuneACCESS table keeps in-frame sequences only and misses some clones. Where compared with another copy, unresolved V genes explain less than half of these, and the others have no known cause. D and trimming were read from the DNA, whereas the V and J calls and clone size are those reported in that table. Recorded for this sample are hundreds of thousands of clones; roughly 91% of them occurred a single time. The ten most abundant clones make up approximately 2% of the sample.

From a lookup of the germline V gene, CDR1 and CDR2 are SNHLY and FYNNEI. At the junction V is shortened by 6 bases and J by 1 base; bases outside the gene matches: 6. From the cysteine through the phenylalanine, the CDR3 covers 15 amino acids. Solely the CDR3 DNA is kept, with 45 bases framed from the first base. Enrolling through a virtual design, the prospective study's participants ranged in age from roughly 18 to 95 years and lived across 20 to 30 United States geographic areas. In the prospective study, participants were assigned to cohorts based on the clinical history participants reported in a screening survey and a study questionnaire. In the prospective study, whole blood, serum and a nasopharyngeal or oropharyngeal swab were collected from each participant by mobile phlebotomists. Additional blood draws and questionnaires over an approximately two-month period could optionally be provided by prospective study participants. Before DNA extraction, prospective study blood samples were shipped either frozen or at room temperature.

Note on this clone: Its binding antigen is unknown. Per-nucleotide qualities are absent, and no much larger clonotype sits a single base away.

The chain employs TRBV2 and TRBJ1-2, and TRBD1 aligns with 9 junction nucleotides. The sequence came from a woman in her sixties in a cohort exposed to, infected with or recovered from COVID-19 (not recorded which). The sample was PBMCs or T cells enriched from blood (not recorded which). The CDR3 reads CASSPGTGYNYGYTF. Here is the DNA: TGTGCCAGCAGCCCGGGGACAGGGTATAACTATGGCTACACCTTC.